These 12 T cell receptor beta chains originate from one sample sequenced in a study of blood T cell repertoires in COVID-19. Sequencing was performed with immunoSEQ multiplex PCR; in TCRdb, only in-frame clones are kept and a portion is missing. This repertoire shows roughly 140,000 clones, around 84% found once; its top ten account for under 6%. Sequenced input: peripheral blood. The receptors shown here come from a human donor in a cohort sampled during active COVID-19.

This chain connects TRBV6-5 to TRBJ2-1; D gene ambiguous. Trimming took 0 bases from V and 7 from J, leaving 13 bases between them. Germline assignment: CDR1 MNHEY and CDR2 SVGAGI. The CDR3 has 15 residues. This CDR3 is CASSYSPLRVNEQFF. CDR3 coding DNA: TGTGCCAGCAGTTACTCTCCCCTTCGAGTAAATGAGCAGTTCTTC.

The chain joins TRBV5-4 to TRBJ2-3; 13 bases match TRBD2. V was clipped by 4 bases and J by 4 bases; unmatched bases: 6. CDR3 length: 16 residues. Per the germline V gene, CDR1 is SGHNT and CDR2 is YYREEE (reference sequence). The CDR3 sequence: CASSPWTSGSADTQYF. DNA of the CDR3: TGTGCCAGCAGCCCGTGGACTAGCGGGAGTGCAGATACGCAGTATTTT.

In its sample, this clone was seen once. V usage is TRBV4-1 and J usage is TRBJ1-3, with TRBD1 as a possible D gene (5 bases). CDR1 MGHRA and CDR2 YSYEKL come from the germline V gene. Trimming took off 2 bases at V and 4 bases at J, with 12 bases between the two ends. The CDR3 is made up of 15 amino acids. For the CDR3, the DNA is TGCGCCAGCAGCCAATTCGGGGGGGGAGGAAACACCATATATTTT. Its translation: CASSQFGGGGNTIYF.

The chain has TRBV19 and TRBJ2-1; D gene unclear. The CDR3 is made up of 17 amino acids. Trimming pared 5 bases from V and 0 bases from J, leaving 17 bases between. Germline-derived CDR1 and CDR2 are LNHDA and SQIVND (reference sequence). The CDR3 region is CASSSNLASSSYNEQFF. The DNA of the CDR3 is TGTGCCAGTAGTTCGAATCTCGCTAGTAGCTCCTACAATGAGCAGTTCTTC.

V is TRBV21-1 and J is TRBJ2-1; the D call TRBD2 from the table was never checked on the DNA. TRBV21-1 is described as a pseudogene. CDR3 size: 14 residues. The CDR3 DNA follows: TGTGCCAGCAGCAAAAAACTAGCGGGAGATTTGAAGTTCTTC. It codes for CASSKKLAGDLKFF.

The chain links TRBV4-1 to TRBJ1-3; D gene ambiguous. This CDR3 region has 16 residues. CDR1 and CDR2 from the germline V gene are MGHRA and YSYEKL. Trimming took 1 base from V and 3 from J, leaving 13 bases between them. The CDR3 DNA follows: TGCGCCAGCAGCCAAGTTGCCGAGGTGGTTGGAAACACCATATATTTT. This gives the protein CASSQVAEVVGNTIYF.

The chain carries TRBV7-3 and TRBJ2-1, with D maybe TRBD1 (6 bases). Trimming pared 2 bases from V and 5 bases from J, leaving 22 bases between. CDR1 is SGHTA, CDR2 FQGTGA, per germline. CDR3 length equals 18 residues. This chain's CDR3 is CASSLHQRQADSHNEQFF. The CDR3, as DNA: TGTGCCAGCAGCTTACATCAAAGGCAGGCGGACAGCCACAATGAGCAGTTCTTC. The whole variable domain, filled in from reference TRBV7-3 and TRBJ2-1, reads GAGVSQTPSNKVTEKGKYVELRCDPISGHTALYWYRQSLGQGPEFLIYFQGTGAADDSGLPNDRFFAVRPEGSVSTLKIQRTERGDSAVYLCASSLHQRQADSHNEQFFGPGTRLTVL.

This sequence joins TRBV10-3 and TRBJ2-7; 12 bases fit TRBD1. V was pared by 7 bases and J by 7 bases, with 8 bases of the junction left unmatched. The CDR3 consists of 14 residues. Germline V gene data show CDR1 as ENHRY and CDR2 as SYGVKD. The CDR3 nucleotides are TGTGCCATCAACCCGGGACAGGGGGCAGATGAGCAGTACTTC. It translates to CAINPGQGADEQYF.

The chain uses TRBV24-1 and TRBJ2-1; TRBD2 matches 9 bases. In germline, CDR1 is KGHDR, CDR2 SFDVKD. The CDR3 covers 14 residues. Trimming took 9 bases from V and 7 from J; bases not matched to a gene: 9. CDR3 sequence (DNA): TGTGCCACCGCGCGGGCTAGCGGGACTAATGAGCAGTTCTTC. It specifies CATARASGTNEQFF.

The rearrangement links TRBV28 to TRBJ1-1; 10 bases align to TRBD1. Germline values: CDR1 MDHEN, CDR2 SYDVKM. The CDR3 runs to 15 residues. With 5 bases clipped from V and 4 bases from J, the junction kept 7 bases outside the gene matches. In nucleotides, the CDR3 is TGTGCCAGCAGTCCGCCGACAGGGGGCCTCACTGAAGCTTTCTTT. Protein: CASSPPTGGLTEAFF.

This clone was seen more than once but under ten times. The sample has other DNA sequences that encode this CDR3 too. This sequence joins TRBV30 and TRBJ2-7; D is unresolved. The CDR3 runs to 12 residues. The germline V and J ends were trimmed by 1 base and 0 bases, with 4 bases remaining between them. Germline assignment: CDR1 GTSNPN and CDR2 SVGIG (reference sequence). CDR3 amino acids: CAWSDSSYEQYF. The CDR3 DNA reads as TGTGCCTGGAGTGACTCCTCCTACGAGCAGTACTTC.

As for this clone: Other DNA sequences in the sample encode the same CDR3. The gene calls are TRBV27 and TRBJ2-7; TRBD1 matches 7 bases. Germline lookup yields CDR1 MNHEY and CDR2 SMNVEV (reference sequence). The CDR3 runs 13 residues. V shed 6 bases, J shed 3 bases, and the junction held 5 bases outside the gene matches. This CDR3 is CASSPRTGYEQYF. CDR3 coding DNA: TGTGCCAGCAGCCCCCGGACAGGCTACGAGCAGTACTTC.